This record covers a single T cell receptor (beta chain). Its antigen is unidentified. The data belong to a study of T-cell memory formation after mild COVID-19. Broader study findings: Memory from before infection featured some responding clones, which suggests cross-reactive memory joined. The CD4+ clones that contracted clustered mainly within CM and EM, and the CD8+ clones concentrated in EMRA.

One entry per CDR3 protein, called by TCRdb with MiXCR from the 5' RACE reads. The sample lists under 110,000 distinct CDR3 sequences; under 15% were seen once. Germline V gene lookup returns CDR1 LGHNA and CDR2 YSLEER. The length of the CDR3 is 13 residues. Trimming shortened V by 0 bases and J by 7 bases, and 9 bases separated the two germline ends. The chain couples TRBV4-3 to TRBJ1-2; no firm D call. Sequencing was done on a sample of PBMCs or a T cell subset sorted from them (not recorded which). This clonotype was obtained from an adult woman who had mild COVID-19 (a few samples of this study predate the infection). Cell type and time point are not known. The CDR3 DNA sequence: TGCGCCAGCAGCCAAGATACACCAGGTGGCTACACCTTC. This sequence encodes CASSQDTPGGYTF.